This T cell receptor (beta chain) comes out of a study of shared clonotypes between healthy human individuals. In the study overall: Each donor contributed plates that comprised three CD4 naive, three CD4 memory, two CD8 naive and one CD8 memory.

The protocol was immunoSEQ multiplex PCR, while the TCRdb copy is restricted to in-frame clones and leaves out a portion. The profile shows approximately 980,000 clones, more than 75% of them singletons. The study drew all its donors from Caucasian adults living in Nashville, Tennessee. Into CD45RA+ naive and CD45RA-negative memory subsets, the CD4+ cells were split. The CDR3 runs 15 residues. V shed 4 bases and J shed 3 bases, with 12 bases lying between them. Germline CDR1 is MNHNY and CDR2 is SVGAGI (reference sequence). Sequenced input: memory CD4+ T cells sorted from blood. Noted subset: CD45RA-negative fraction. V and J are TRBV6-6 and TRBJ2-2, with TRBD1 as a possible D gene (6 bases). The clonotype comes from a man aged 18 to 30 in good health. CDR3 sequence: CASSWLGADTGELFF. CDR3 in DNA: TGTGCCAGCAGTTGGTTGGGGGCGGACACCGGGGAGCTGTTTTTT.